These 18 T cell receptor beta chains were sequenced from one sample in a study of T-cell reconstitution after alpha-beta-depleted transplantation in children. Library preparation (for TCRbeta) was performed with unique molecular identifiers. TCRdb re-analysed the PCR reads in MiXCR, keeping a single row per CDR3 protein. This table holds 200,000 to 300,000 distinct CDR3 sequences, roughly 8% found once. The input for sequencing was PBMCs, mostly from graft donor cells, taken 180 days after TCRalphabeta/CD19-depleted stem cell transplant. The source is a male patient between 10 and 17 years old who had a stem cell transplant for acute lymphoblastic leukemia, so the T cells may come from the graft donor.

At least ten counts were recorded for this clonotype. This chain links TRBV5-6 with TRBJ1-1, with D possibly matching TRBD1 (5 bases). This CDR3 has 14 amino acids. The germline V gene has CDR1 SGHDT and CDR2 YYEEEE. Trimming cost V 3 bases and J 3 bases, with 12 bases left between them. The CDR3 DNA reads TGTGCCAGCAGCTGGGGACGGTCCGACACTGAAGCTTTCTTT. Its translation is CASSWGRSDTEAFF.

This clonotype has more than one count but fewer than ten. V usage is TRBV6-5 and J usage is TRBJ2-3, with 9 positions matching TRBD2. CDR1 and CDR2 (germline): MNHEY, SVGAGI. V lost 1 base to trimming and J lost 5 bases; unmatched junction nucleotides: 4. The CDR3 covers 15 residues. The CDR3 loop reads CASSYLAGELDTQYF. The CDR3 DNA reads as TGTGCCAGCAGTTACTTAGCGGGAGAACTAGATACGCAGTATTTT.

This clonotype was detected ten times or more. The chain uses TRBV7-9 and TRBJ2-2, with 8 bases aligning to TRBD1. The CDR3 loop spans 17 amino acids. The germline gives CDR1 SEHNR, CDR2 FQNEAQ (reference sequence). Trimming removed 7 bases from V and 4 bases from J; junction bases left unmatched: 14. The CDR3 here is CASILFAGQGGTGELFF. In DNA form, the CDR3 reads TGTGCCAGCATCCTTTTCGCCGGACAGGGTGGCACCGGGGAGCTGTTTTTT.

The table lists this clonotype with many counts. The V gene is TRBV28, the J gene TRBJ1-3; TRBD1 is a possible D gene (6 bases). The V end was cut by 5 bases, the J end by 7 bases, with 15 bases between. The CDR3 loop spans 14 amino acids. Per the germline V gene, CDR1 is MDHEN and CDR2 is SYDVKM. CDR3 loop: CASSPDSNGNTIYF. The CDR3 bases are TGTGCCAGCAGTCCGGACAGCAACGGGAACACCATATATTTT.

This clonotype was seen ten or more times. This rearrangement joins TRBV12-3 or TRBV12-4 to TRBJ1-2; D remains unclear. The length of the CDR3 is 13 residues. Trimming removed 5 bases at V and 5 bases at J, with 12 bases between. CDR3 DNA: TGTGCCAGCAGTCGAGGCGCGGCGTATGGCTACACCTTC. The encoded protein is CASSRGAAYGYTF.

This clonotype was detected many times. The rearrangement joins TRBV20-1 to TRBJ2-3; 8 nucleotides match TRBD2. The CDR3 loop spans 12 amino acids. Germline V CDR1 and CDR2: DFQATT, SNEGSKA (reference sequence). Losses at the gene ends were 8 bases for V and 2 bases for J; bases not matched to a gene: 3. CDR3 nucleotide sequence: TGCAGTTGGACTAGCCACACAGATACGCAGTATTTT. Translated: CSWTSHTDTQYF.

Many counts were recorded for this clonotype. The V gene is TRBV20-1, the J gene TRBJ2-3; D possibly corresponds to TRBD1 (6 bases). CDR3 size: 13 residues. Looked up from germline, CDR1 is DFQATT and CDR2 is SNEGSKA (reference sequence). V lost 6 bases to trimming and J lost 2 bases, with 12 bases between them. The CDR3 reads CSARQVPTDTQYF. The DNA for the CDR3 is TGCAGTGCCCGACAGGTGCCCACAGATACGCAGTATTTT.

At least ten counts were recorded for this clonotype. The chain couples TRBV14 to TRBJ2-5; 9 positions match TRBD1. This CDR3 region has 15 residues. Germline-derived CDR1 and CDR2 are SGHDN and FVKESK. The V gene end was trimmed by 0 bases and the J gene end by 5 bases; junction bases not matched to a gene: 4. The CDR3 region has the DNA TGTGCCAGCAGCCAAGATCCGACAGGGGGTGAGACCCAGTACTTC. Its protein product is CASSQDPTGGETQYF.

This rearrangement joins TRBV20-1 to TRBJ2-7, with a weak D call TRBD2 (6 bases). Germline-derived CDR1 and CDR2 are DFQATT and SNEGSKA (reference sequence). This CDR3 contains 15 residues. The germline V and J ends were trimmed by 2 bases and 4 bases, with 18 bases remaining between them. The CDR3 loop reads CSARTRRGLGYEQYF. For the CDR3, the DNA is TGCAGTGCTAGAACGCGTCGGGGGTTGGGGTACGAGCAGTACTTC.

A remark on this clonotype: A much larger clone differs from this one at a single base, so this may be a read error. The J gene is TRBJ2-3, the V gene TRBV27; 8 nucleotides agree with TRBD2. Unmatched junction bases numbered 9, after V lost 3 bases and J lost 4 bases. The CDR3 length is 16 residues. Germline values: CDR1 MNHEY, CDR2 SMNVEV (reference sequence). Written as DNA, the CDR3 is TGTGCCAGCAGTTTTAAGCGGGGGTCGGACGCAGATACGCAGTATTTT. It is translated as CASSFKRGSDADTQYF.

This clonotype is a singleton in its sample. The chain couples TRBV5-2 to TRBJ2-7; TRBD1 is taken as the D call from the table, unchecked against the DNA. TRBV5-2 is flagged as a pseudogene. The CDR3 is 13 amino acids. The CDR3 DNA is TGTGCCAGCGGCCCCGGGTCCACGGACGAGCAGTACTTC. Its protein product is CASGPGSTDEQYF.

At least ten counts were recorded for this clonotype. The chain couples TRBV24-1 to TRBJ2-1; a possible D gene is TRBD2 (6 bases). Germline V lookup: CDR1 KGHDR, CDR2 SFDVKD. The CDR3 sequence is 14 residues long. V lost 6 bases to trimming and J lost 4 bases, with 12 bases between them. CDR3 DNA: TGTGCCACCAGTACGGCCGGGACTTACAATGAGCAGTTCTTC. It specifies CATSTAGTYNEQFF.

This clonotype was observed many times. This chain joins TRBV5-8 and TRBJ2-5; D is uncertain. Germline loops: CDR1 SGHTS, CDR2 YDEGEE. Between the trimmed V and J ends, which lost 0 bases and 3 bases, there was a span of 15 bases. CDR3 size: 16 residues. This CDR3 reads CASSLDSVLPKETQYF. The CDR3 DNA reads as TGTGCCAGCAGCTTGGACTCAGTCCTCCCTAAAGAGACCCAGTACTTC.

The chain couples TRBV27 to TRBJ2-7, with 8 nucleotides matching TRBD1. The CDR3 sequence is 13 residues long. From germline, CDR1 is MNHEY and CDR2 SMNVEV (reference sequence). J lost 6 bases, V lost 8 bases, and 9 bases had no gene match. CDR3 nucleotides: TGTGCCAGCGTAGACAGGGGTAGAAGCGAGCAGTACTTC. Translated: CASVDRGRSEQYF.

In this sample, this clonotype turned up many times. V is TRBV4-1 and J is TRBJ1-1, with a tentative D call TRBD1 (6 bases). The CDR3 is made up of 15 amino acids. Germline loops: CDR1 MGHRA, CDR2 YSYEKL. Trimming pared 0 bases from V and 1 base from J, leaving 9 bases between. The CDR3 loop reads CASSQDLTGNTEAFF. The CDR3 nucleotides read TGCGCCAGCAGCCAAGACCTGACAGGGAACACTGAAGCTTTCTTT.

This clonotype was observed a handful of times. The chain carries TRBV6-6 and TRBJ1-5; tentative D call: TRBD1 (6 bases). CDR3 length: 13 amino acids. Germline V gene data show CDR1 as MNHNY and CDR2 as SVGAGI (reference sequence). Trimming removed 6 bases at V and 2 bases at J, with 8 bases between. Here the CDR3 reads CASRGQRNQPQHF. The CDR3 DNA reads TGTGCCAGCAGAGGACAGCGCAATCAGCCCCAGCATTTT.

This clonotype came up many times. The V call is TRBV5-1, the J call TRBJ2-6; D not resolved. The length of the CDR3 is 17 residues. Per the germline V gene, CDR1 is SGHRS and CDR2 is YFSETQ. Deletions cut 0 bases from V and 0 bases from J, with 10 bases between. The CDR3 here is CASSLAGRTSGANVLTF. CDR3 bases: TGCGCCAGCAGCTTGGCCGGACGGACCTCTGGGGCCAACGTCCTGACTTTC.

At least ten counts were recorded for this clonotype. The chain recombines TRBV4-3 with TRBJ2-7; D may match TRBD1 or TRBD2 (5 bases each). The CDR3 loop spans 15 amino acids. Trimming stripped 4 bases from V and 2 bases from J, with 15 bases between. Germline values: CDR1 LGHNA, CDR2 YSLEER. The DNA for the CDR3 is TGCGCCAGCAGCCCCAGGGATGGAGGTACCTACGAGCAGTACTTC. Translation gives CASSPRDGGTYEQYF.